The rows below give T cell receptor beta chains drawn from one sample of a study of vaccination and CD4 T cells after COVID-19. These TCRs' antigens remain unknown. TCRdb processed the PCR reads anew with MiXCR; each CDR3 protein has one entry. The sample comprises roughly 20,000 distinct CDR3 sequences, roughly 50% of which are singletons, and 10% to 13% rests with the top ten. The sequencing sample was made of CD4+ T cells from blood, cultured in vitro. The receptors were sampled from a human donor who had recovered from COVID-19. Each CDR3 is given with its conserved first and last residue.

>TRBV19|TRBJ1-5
CASSIFGQPQHF
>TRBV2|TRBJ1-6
CASSANRDPYNSPLHF
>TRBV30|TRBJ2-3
CAWRRITSWDTQYF
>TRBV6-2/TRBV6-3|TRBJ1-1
CASSIFSLNTEAFF
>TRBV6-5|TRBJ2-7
CASSWSLRGDISYEQYF
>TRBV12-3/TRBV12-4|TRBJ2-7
CASSLGTVHEQYF
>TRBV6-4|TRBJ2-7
CASSDRDGLYEQYF
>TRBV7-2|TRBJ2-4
CASSLEARTVKNIQYF
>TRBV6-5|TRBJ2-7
CASSFSRTGANEQYF
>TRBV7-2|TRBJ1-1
CASSPSTLNTEAFF
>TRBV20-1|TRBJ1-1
CSARGFGRMNTEAFF
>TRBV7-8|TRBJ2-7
CASSFSTGHYEQYF
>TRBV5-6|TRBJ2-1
CASSLAETRQFF
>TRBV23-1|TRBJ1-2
CASSGSLGATGGYTF
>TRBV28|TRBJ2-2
CASLSSRRGVTGELFF
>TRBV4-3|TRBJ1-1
CASSQEGGVPEAFF
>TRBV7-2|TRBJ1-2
CASSLEGTGAVYGYTF
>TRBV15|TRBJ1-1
CATSLTGNTEAFF
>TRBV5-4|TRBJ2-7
CASSVGQGAKQYF
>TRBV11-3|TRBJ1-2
CASSYITGGNGYTF
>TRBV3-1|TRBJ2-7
CASSQAGGYGEQYF
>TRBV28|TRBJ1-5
CASSPGKGDQPQHF
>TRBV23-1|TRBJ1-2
CASSQKYNYGYTF
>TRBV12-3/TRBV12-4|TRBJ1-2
CASSLAGKGGPFYGYTF
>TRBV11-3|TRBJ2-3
CASSRTLGTDTQYF
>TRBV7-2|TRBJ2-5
CASRSGTGQETQYF
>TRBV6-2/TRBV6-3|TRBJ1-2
CASTLHQTGGYGYTF
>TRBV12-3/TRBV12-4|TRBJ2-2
CASGPRNTGELFF
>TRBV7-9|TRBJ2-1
CASSSTGGNEQFF
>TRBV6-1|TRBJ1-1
CASGTTEAFF